Here is one TCR beta chain with its context. Its antigen is not known. This record belongs to a study of cytomegalovirus exposure and HLA in healthy donors. Vbeta (60) and Jbeta (13) primers were used in the PCR. Assay: immunoSEQ multiplex PCR; the TCRdb copy retains only in-frame clones and omits some. The table includes a few hundred thousand clones, more than 80% detected once. Trimming cost V 1 base and J 2 bases, with 6 bases left between them. The CDR3 runs 13 residues. CDR1 and CDR2 from the germline V gene are MDHEN and SYDVKM. General study points: For most subjects, TCR beta sequences were reported to predict HLA-A and HLA-B alleles with accuracy. Overall, some 160 TCR beta chains were annotated as cytomegalovirus-associated.

The gene calls are TRBV28 and TRBJ2-7, with D hard to call. Sequencing was carried out using PBMCs. The TCR comes from a young man in good health and CMV-seronegative. CDR3 residues: CASSLSGTYEQYF. Written as DNA, the CDR3 is TGTGCCAGCAGTTTATCAGGTACCTACGAGCAGTACTTC.